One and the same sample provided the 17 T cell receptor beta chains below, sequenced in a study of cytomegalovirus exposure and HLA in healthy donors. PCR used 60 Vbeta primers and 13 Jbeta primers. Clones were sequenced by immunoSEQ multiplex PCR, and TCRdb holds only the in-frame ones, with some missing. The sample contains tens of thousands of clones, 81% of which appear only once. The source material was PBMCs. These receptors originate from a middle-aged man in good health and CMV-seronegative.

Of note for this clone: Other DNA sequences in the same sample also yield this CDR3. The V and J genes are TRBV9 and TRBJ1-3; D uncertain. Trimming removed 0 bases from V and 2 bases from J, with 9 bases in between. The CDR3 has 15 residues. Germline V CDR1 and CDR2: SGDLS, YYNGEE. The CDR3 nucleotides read TGTGCCAGCAGCGTAGATGGGAGGCCTGGAAACACCATATATTTT. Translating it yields CASSVDGRPGNTIYF.

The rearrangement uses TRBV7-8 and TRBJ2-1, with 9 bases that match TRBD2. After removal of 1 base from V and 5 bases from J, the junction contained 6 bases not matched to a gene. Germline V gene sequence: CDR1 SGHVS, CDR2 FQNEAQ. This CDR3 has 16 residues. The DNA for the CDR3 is TGTGCCAGCAGCTTAGGTCGCGGGGGGGCCCACAATGAGCAGTTCTTC. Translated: CASSLGRGGAHNEQFF.

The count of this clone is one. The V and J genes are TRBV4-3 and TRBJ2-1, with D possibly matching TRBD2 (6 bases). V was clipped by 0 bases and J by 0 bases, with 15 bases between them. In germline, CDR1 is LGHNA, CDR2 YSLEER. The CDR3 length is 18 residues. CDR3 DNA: TGCGCCAGCAGCCAAGAGTCGGTCCGGCGGGGCTCCTACAATGAGCAGTTCTTC. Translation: CASSQESVRRGSYNEQFF.

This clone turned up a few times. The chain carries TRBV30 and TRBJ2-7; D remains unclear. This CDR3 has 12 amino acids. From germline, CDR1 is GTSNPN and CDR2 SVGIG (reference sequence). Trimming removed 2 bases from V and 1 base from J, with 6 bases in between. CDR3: CAWSRQSYEQYF. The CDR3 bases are TGTGCCTGGAGTCGCCAGTCCTACGAGCAGTACTTC.

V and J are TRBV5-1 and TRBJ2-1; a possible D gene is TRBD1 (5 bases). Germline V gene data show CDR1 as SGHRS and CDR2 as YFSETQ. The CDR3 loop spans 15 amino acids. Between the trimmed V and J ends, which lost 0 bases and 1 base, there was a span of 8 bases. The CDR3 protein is CASSLGQGSYNEQFF. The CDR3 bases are TGCGCCAGCAGCTTGGGGCAGGGATCCTACAATGAGCAGTTCTTC.

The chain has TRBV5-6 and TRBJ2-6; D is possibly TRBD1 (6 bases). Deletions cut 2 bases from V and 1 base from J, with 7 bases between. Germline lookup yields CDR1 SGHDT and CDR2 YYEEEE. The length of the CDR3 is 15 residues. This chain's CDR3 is CASSFTGSGANVLTF. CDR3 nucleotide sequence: TGTGCCAGCAGCTTTACAGGGTCTGGGGCCAACGTCCTGACTTTC.

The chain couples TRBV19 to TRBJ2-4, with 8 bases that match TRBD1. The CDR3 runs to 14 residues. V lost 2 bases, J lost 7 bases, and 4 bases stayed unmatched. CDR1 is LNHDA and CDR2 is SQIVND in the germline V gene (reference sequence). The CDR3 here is CASSIIQGANIQYF. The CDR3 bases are TGTGCCAGTAGTATAATCCAGGGGGCTAACATTCAGTACTTC. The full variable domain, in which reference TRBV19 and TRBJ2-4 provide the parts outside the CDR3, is DGGITQSPKYLFRKEGQNVTLSCEQNLNHDAMYWYRQDPGQGLRLIYYSQIVNDFQKGDIAEGYSVSREKKESFPLTVTSAQKNPTAFYLCASSIIQGANIQYFGAGTRLSVL.

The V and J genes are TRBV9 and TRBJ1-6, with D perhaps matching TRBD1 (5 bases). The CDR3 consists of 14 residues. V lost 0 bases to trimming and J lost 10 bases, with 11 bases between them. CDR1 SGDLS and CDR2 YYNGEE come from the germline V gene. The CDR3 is CASSVEGVRSPLHF. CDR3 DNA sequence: TGTGCCAGCAGCGTAGAAGGGGTGCGGTCACCCCTCCACTTT.

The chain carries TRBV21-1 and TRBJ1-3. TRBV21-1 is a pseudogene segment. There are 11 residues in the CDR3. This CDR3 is CASSKFTHPPF. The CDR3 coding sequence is TGTGCCAGCAGCAAATTTACTCACCCGCCATTT.

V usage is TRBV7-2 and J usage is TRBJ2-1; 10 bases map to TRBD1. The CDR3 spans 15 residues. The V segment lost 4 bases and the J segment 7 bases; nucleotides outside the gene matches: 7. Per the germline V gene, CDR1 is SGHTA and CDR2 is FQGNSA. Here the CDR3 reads CASSSPGQGWNEQFF. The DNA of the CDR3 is TGTGCCAGCAGCTCACCGGGACAGGGGTGGAATGAGCAGTTCTTC.

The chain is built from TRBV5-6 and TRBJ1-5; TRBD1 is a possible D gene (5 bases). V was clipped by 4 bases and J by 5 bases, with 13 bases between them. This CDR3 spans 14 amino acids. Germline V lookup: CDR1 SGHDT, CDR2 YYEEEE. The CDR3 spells CASSVTGSDQPQHF. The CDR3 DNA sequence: TGTGCCAGCAGCGTAACAGGTTCCGATCAGCCCCAGCATTTT. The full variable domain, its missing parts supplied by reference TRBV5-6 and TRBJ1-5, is DAGVTQSPTHLIKTRGQQVTLRCSPKSGHDTVSWYQQALGQGPQFIFQYYEEEERQRGNFPDRFSGHQFPNYSSELNVNALLLGDSALYLCASSVTGSDQPQHFGDGTRLSIL.

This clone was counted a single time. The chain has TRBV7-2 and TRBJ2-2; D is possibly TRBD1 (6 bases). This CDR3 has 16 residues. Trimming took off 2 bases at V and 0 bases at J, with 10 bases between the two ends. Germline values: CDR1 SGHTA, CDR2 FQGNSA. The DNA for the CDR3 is TGTGCCAGCAGCTTAACGACAGGTTCGAACACCGGGGAGCTGTTTTTT. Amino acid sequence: CASSLTTGSNTGELFF.

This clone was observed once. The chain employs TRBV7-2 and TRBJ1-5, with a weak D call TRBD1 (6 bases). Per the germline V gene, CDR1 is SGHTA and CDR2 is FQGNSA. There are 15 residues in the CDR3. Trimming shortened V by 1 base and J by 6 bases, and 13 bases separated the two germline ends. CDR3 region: CASSLGGAGAQPQHF. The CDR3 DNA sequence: TGTGCCAGCAGCTTAGGCGGAGCGGGGGCTCAGCCCCAGCATTTT.

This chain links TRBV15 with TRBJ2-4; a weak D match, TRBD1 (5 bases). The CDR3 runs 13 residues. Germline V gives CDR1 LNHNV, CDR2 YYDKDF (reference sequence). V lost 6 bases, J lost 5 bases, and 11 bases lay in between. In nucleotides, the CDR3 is TGTGCCACCAGAGACAGCATCCAAAACATTCAGTACTTC. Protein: CATRDSIQNIQYF. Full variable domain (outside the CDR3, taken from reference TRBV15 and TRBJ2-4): DAMVIQNPRYQVTQFGKPVTLSCSQTLNHNVMYWYQQKSSQAPKLLFHYYDKDFNNEADTPDNFQSRRPNTSFCFLDIRSPGLGDTAMYLCATRDSIQNIQYFGAGTRLSVL.

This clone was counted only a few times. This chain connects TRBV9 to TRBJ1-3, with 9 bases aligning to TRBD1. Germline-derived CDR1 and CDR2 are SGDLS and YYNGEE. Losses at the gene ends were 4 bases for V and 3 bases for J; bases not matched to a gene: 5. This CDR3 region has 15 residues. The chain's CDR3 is CASSQGQGSGNTIYF. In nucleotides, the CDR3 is TGTGCCAGCAGCCAGGGACAGGGTAGTGGAAACACCATATATTTT.

DNA of the CDR3: TGTGCCACCAGCGTGCGACTTGACAGCTACGAGCAGTACTTC. Protein: CATSVRLDSYEQYF. The rearrangement uses TRBV15 and TRBJ2-7; tentatively, D is TRBD1 (5 bases). Trimming left V 5 bases short and J 3 bases short, with 14 bases between. Per the germline V gene, CDR1 is LNHNV and CDR2 is YYDKDF (reference sequence). CDR3 length: 14 amino acids.

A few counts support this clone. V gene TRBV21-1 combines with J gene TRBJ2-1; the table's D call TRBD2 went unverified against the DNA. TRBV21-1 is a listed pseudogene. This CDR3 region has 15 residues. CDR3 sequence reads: CASSKVGGGDNEQFF. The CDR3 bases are TGTGCCAGCAGCAAAGTGGGCGGGGGGGACAATGAGCAGTTCTTC.